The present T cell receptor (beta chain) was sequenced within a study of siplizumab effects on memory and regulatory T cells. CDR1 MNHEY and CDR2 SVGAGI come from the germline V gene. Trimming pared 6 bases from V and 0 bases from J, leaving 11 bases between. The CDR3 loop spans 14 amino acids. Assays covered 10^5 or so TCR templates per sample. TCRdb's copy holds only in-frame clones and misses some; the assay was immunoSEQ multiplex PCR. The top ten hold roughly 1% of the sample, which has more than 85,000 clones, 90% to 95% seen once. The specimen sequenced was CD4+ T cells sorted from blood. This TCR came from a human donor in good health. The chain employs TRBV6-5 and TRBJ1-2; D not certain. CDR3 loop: CASSSRGPNYGYTF. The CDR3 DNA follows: TGTGCCAGCAGCTCCCGTGGCCCTAACTATGGCTACACCTTC.